What follows are 10 T cell receptor beta chains derived from one specimen sequenced in a study of cytomegalovirus exposure and HLA in healthy donors. Generated by immunoSEQ multiplex PCR, the TCRdb table keeps only in-frame clones and is missing some. The table records more than 150,000 clones, more than 80% of them present only once. Sequenced: PBMCs. Source of these receptors: a man aged 18 to 30 in good health and CMV-seropositive.

The chain carries TRBV2 and TRBJ1-4; D is ambiguous. The germline V and J ends were trimmed by 7 bases and 8 bases, with 17 bases remaining between them. Germline-derived CDR1 and CDR2 are SNHLY and FYNNEI. The CDR3 loop spans 14 amino acids. The CDR3 sequence is CASTPPTTGEKLFF. The CDR3 DNA sequence: TGTGCCAGCACTCCCCCCACCACGGGAGAAAAACTGTTTTTT. Supplemented by reference TRBV2 and TRBJ1-4, the full variable domain reads EPEVTQTPSHQVTQMGQEVILRCVPISNHLYFYWYRQILGQKVEFLVSFYNNEISEKSEIFDDQFSVERPDGSNFTLKIRSTKLEDSAMYFCASTPPTTGEKLFFGSGTQLSVL.

The J gene is TRBJ1-2, the V gene TRBV7-8, with TRBD1 matching 12 bases. The J segment lost 7 bases and the V segment lost 1 base, leaving 13 bases of the junction unmatched. The CDR3 covers 18 residues. The germline gives CDR1 SGHVS, CDR2 FQNEAQ. The CDR3 DNA is TGTGCCAGCAGCTTAGTCCGATTAGGGACAGGGGGCGCGAGTGGCTACACCTTC. Amino acid sequence: CASSLVRLGTGGASGYTF.

The chain has TRBV2 and TRBJ2-2; the match to TRBD2 covers 12 bases. The CDR3 is 15 amino acids. The V gene end was trimmed by 4 bases and the J gene end by 5 bases; junction bases not matched to a gene: 2. Germline values: CDR1 SNHLY, CDR2 FYNNEI. CDR3 loop: CASSGLAGETGELFF. DNA of the CDR3: TGTGCCAGCAGTGGACTAGCGGGAGAAACCGGGGAGCTGTTTTTT.

The chain is built from TRBV29-1 and TRBJ1-1, with D tentatively TRBD1 (5 bases). Germline lookup yields CDR1 SQVTM and CDR2 ANQGSEA. V lost 7 bases and J lost 2, with 17 bases in between. CDR3 size: 14 residues. CDR3 protein: CSALGGALNTEAFF. The CDR3 bases are TGCAGCGCCCTGGGAGGGGCGCTTAACACTGAAGCTTTCTTT.

The rearrangement joins TRBV19 to TRBJ2-3, with D unresolved. The V gene's germline CDR1 is LNHDA and CDR2 SQIVND (reference sequence). This CDR3 region has 14 residues. The germline V and J ends were trimmed by 5 bases and 6 bases, with 15 bases remaining between them. The CDR3 DNA reads TGTGCCAGTAGTTTCGCCACCAGCGCGGATACGCAGTATTTT. It codes for CASSFATSADTQYF.

This chain uses TRBV7-9 with TRBJ2-7; 11 nucleotides align to TRBD2. The CDR3 totals 14 residues. Unmatched junction bases numbered 4, after V lost 5 bases and J lost 4 bases. Per the germline V gene, CDR1 is SEHNR and CDR2 is FQNEAQ (reference sequence). The CDR3 loop is CASSPASGRYEQYF. DNA for the CDR3: TGTGCCAGCAGCCCCGCTAGCGGGAGGTACGAGCAGTACTTC.

This sequence joins TRBV7-9 and TRBJ1-2; weak D call: TRBD1 (6 bases). The CDR3 is 14 residues long. The V end was cut by 11 bases, the J end by 8 bases, with 24 bases between. Germline V gene sequence: CDR1 SEHNR, CDR2 FQNEAQ (reference sequence). The CDR3 is CASHGGGTSVGYTF. DNA of the CDR3: TGTGCCTCCCATGGGGGCGGAACTTCTGTGGGCTACACCTTC.

The count of this clone is one. This chain uses TRBV9 with TRBJ1-3; TRBD1 might be the D (6 bases). CDR3 length: 16 residues. The ends were cut back, 4 bases at V and 4 bases at J, with 18 bases in the middle. Germline V gives CDR1 SGDLS, CDR2 YYNGEE. Here the CDR3 DNA reads TGTGCCAGCAGCAAGGATTCCGGGACACAAGGAAACACCATATATTTT. As protein: CASSKDSGTQGNTIYF.

This clone occurred a few times. The V and J genes are TRBV7-2 and TRBJ2-2, with D perhaps TRBD2 (5 bases). CDR1 is SGHTA, CDR2 FQGNSA, per germline. This CDR3 has 12 residues. Trimming shortened V by 2 bases and J by 11 bases, and 9 bases separated the two germline ends. The CDR3: CASSLPGRELFF. DNA for the CDR3: TGTGCCAGCAGCTTACCGGGAAGAGAGCTGTTTTTT.

J is TRBJ2-2 and V is TRBV28; D is ambiguous. V gave up 3 bases and J gave up 6 bases, with 14 bases separating them. The CDR3 contains 15 residues. Germline assignment: CDR1 MDHEN and CDR2 SYDVKM. The CDR3 region has the DNA TGTGCCAGCAGTTTGTTCCGGGTTCTCCCCGGGGAGCTGTTTTTT. This gives the protein CASSLFRVLPGELFF.